Each of the 3 T cell receptor beta chains below was sequenced from the same sample in a study of blood T cell repertoires in COVID-19. Some clones are missing from TCRdb's copy, which holds only in-frame ones; the method was immunoSEQ multiplex PCR. The sample gives 250,000 to 350,000 clones, about 81% of which show up once; 1.4% to 1.5% is in the top ten. Sequencing input: peripheral blood. These receptors all come from a human donor with COVID-19, enrolled during active disease. The donor label of this sample is uncertain.

V and J are TRBV3-1 (or the pseudogene TRBV3-2) and TRBJ2-7, with 7 bases lining up with TRBD2. The CDR3 loop spans 15 amino acids. The J segment lost 10 bases and the V segment lost 1 base, leaving 13 bases of the junction unmatched. CDR1 is LGHDT and CDR2 is YNNKEL in the germline V gene (reference sequence). The CDR3 DNA is TGTGCCAGCAGCCAAGGGATTGGGGGAGGGACTGCCCAGTACTTC. Translated, it gives CASSQGIGGGTAQYF.

In its sample, this clone was seen once. The J gene is TRBJ2-1, the V gene TRBV2; 8 bases match TRBD2. Per germline, CDR1 SNHLY and CDR2 FYNNEI. The junction had 5 bases not matched to a gene; V was cut back by 4 bases and J by 6 bases. This CDR3 has 14 residues. The chain's CDR3 is CASSASGQTNEQFF. The DNA of the CDR3 is TGTGCCAGCAGTGCTAGCGGGCAGACCAATGAGCAGTTCTTC.

This clone occurred a few times. The gene calls are TRBV5-1 and TRBJ1-2; D might be TRBD1 (5 bases). The length of the CDR3 is 14 residues. With 0 bases removed from V and 5 bases from J, the gap between germline ends came to 11 bases. Germline V lookup: CDR1 SGHRS, CDR2 YFSETQ. CDR3 residues: CASSLEGRFYGYTF. As DNA, the CDR3 is TGCGCCAGCAGCTTGGAGGGGCGGTTTTATGGCTACACCTTC.